A selection of T cell receptor beta chains follows, all from one sample in a study of blood T cell repertoires in COVID-19. Produced via immunoSEQ multiplex PCR; TCRdb's table is partial and in-frame only. The sample includes 220,000 or so clones, around 88% of them seen just once. The sample consisted of PBMCs or T cells enriched from blood (not recorded which). All receptors come from a woman between 45 and 60 years old with acute COVID-19. Both conserved end residues are part of each CDR3. The D gene is left open where the match is weak. Expanded clones get a size class; other rows say once, few or many, or leave the size out.

clone_size j_call v_call d_call cdr3_length cdr3_nt cdr3_aa
- TRBJ1-2 TRBV7-9 - 15 TGTGCCAGCAGCTTAGTCCGCAGATCCAACTATGGCTACACCTTC CASSLVRRSNYGYTF
few TRBJ1-2 TRBV5-6 - 11 TGTGCCAGCAGCCTAGAACTGTTTGTCACCTTC CASSLELFVTF
- TRBJ2-7 TRBV15 TRBD2 17 TGTGCCACCAGCAGGGGACTAGCGGGAGGGTTTACCTACGAGCAGTACTTC CATSRGLAGGFTYEQYF
- TRBJ1-2 TRBV5-5 - 12 TGTGCCAGCAGCTTGGAGGGAGTTGCCCTCACCTTC CASSLEGVALTF
- TRBJ2-1 TRBV4-1 TRBD2 17 TGCGCCAGCAGCCAAGACGGCGGGAGGGCCGCCTACAATGAGCAGTTCTTC CASSQDGGRAAYNEQFF
- TRBJ1-3 TRBV19 - 13 TGTGCCAGTAGTCTCACACAGGGAAACACCATATATTTT CASSLTQGNTIYF
- TRBJ2-1 TRBV19 TRBD2 13 TGTGCCAGTAGTATAGAGAGCGGGAGACAACAGTTCTTC CASSIESGRQQFF
- TRBJ2-2 TRBV19 TRBD2 15 TGTGCCAGTAGCCCGGGCCGGCGGGGGGCGTTGGAGCTGTTTTTT CASSPGRRGALELFF
- TRBJ1-5 TRBV19 TRBD1 15 TGTGCCAGTAGGGCGGACAGGGGGCGTAATCAGCCCCAGCATTTT CASRADRGRNQPQHF
few TRBJ1-2 TRBV5-4 TRBD1 15 TGTGCCAGCAGCTTGGGAGGGGGCGCTTACTATGGCTACACCTTC CASSLGGGAYYGYTF
- TRBJ1-4 TRBV28 - 15 TGTGCCAGCCTCGAGGGGGGGACAACTAATGAAAAACTGTTTTTT CASLEGGTTNEKLFF
- TRBJ2-7 TRBV2 TRBD2 15 TGTGCCAGCAGAGCAGGACTAGCGGAGGCCTACGAGCAGTACTTC CASRAGLAEAYEQYF
- TRBJ1-4 TRBV29-1 TRBD1 12 TGCAGCGGAAAGAACACAGGGGGCAGACTGTTTTTT CSGKNTGGRLFF
- TRBJ2-4 TRBV7-9 TRBD1 14 TGTGCCAGCAGCTCCCCGGGACAGGGTAACATTCAGTACTTC CASSSPGQGNIQYF
- TRBJ2-7 TRBV6-5 - 13 TGTGCCAGCAGTTACTCCTACTCCTACGAGCAGTACTTC CASSYSYSYEQYF
- TRBJ1-5 TRBV21-1 - 17 TGTGCCAGCAGCATGATCACAGGGGCCTGGAGCAATCAGCCCCAGCATTTT CASSMITGAWSNQPQHF
- TRBJ1-1 TRBV6-5 TRBD1 14 TGTGCCAGCAGTCGGGACAGATCGGACCCTGAAGCTTTCTTT CASSRDRSDPEAFF
- TRBJ2-6 TRBV12-3/TRBV12-4 - 13 TGTGCCAGCTCAGGCTCTGGGGCCAACGTCCTGACTTTC CASSGSGANVLTF
- TRBJ2-2 TRBV7-8 TRBD2 15 TGTGCCAGCAGGGACGGGCGGGAGGTCCCCGGGGAGCTGTTTTTT CASRDGREVPGELFF
few TRBJ1-1 TRBV7-9 - 14 TGTGCCAGCGGAACAGGGAACCAGAACACTGAAGCTTTCTTT CASGTGNQNTEAFF
once TRBJ1-4 TRBV24-1 - 15 TGTGCCACCCCTCGGGGGGTCGCAACTAATGAAAAACTGTTTTTT CATPRGVATNEKLFF
- TRBJ1-1 TRBV10-3 - 11 TGTGCCATCAGTGAGTCCGGGTCTTCGACTTTT CAISESGSSTF
- TRBJ2-2 TRBV11-2 - 14 TGTGCCAGCAGGGGCGGGATCGCGCTCGGGGAGCTGTTTTTT CASRGGIALGELFF
few TRBJ1-3 TRBV5-4 - 14 TGTGCCAGCAGCTGGGGCACAACTGGAAACACCATATATTTT CASSWGTTGNTIYF
- TRBJ2-1 TRBV29-1 TRBD1 12 TGCAGCGTTTTGGGACAGGTGAGCGAGCAGTTCTTC CSVLGQVSEQFF
- TRBJ2-2 TRBV3-1/TRBV3-2 TRBD2 20 TGTGCCAGCAGCCAAGGTCACCCTAGCGGGAGGGAGTTGTTCCCCGGGGAGCTGTTTTTT CASSQGHPSGRELFPGELFF
- TRBJ1-4 TRBV9 - 17 TGTGCCAGCAGCTCCATGACAGGATTTGCAACTAATGAAAAACTGTTTTTT CASSSMTGFATNEKLFF
few TRBJ1-2 TRBV27 TRBD1 16 TGTGCCAGCAGTCCGTCGACAGGGGAGACCTTTTATGGCTACACCTTC CASSPSTGETFYGYTF
- TRBJ2-7 TRBV5-1 - 13 TGCGCCAGCAGCCCCACGGGGACCTACGAGCAGTACTTC CASSPTGTYEQYF
- TRBJ2-7 TRBV7-6 TRBD1 15 TGTGCCAGCAGCCCCCGCTCGGGACAGGCCTACGAGCAGTACTTC CASSPRSGQAYEQYF
- TRBJ1-1 TRBV7-9 - 15 TGTGCCAGCAGCTTAAACGGACAAATGAACACTGAAGCTTTCTTT CASSLNGQMNTEAFF
- TRBJ2-3 TRBV3-1/TRBV3-2 - 16 TGTGCCAGCAGCCAAGCGCGGGATTGGAGTACAGATACGCAGTATTTT CASSQARDWSTDTQYF
- TRBJ2-7 TRBV5-3 - 12 TGTGCCAGAAGCGGACATGCCTACGAGCAGTACTTC CARSGHAYEQYF
- TRBJ2-7 TRBV27 TRBD2 16 TGTGCCAGCAGTTTATTGCCTAGCGGGAAGATCTACGAGCAGTACTTC CASSLLPSGKIYEQYF
few TRBJ1-2 TRBV29-1 - 16 TGCAGCGTCAGTCCGACAGTCCCCCTAGCTAACTATGGCTACACCTTC CSVSPTVPLANYGYTF
once TRBJ2-2 TRBV5-1 - 14 TGCGCCAGCAGCTTCCGGGGTAGTAACGGGGAGCTGTTTTTT CASSFRGSNGELFF
- TRBJ1-1 TRBV13 - 12 TGTGCCAGCAGCTTAAGCGCCGATGAAGCTTTCTTT CASSLSADEAFF
- TRBJ2-2 TRBV23-1 TRBD2 18 TGCGCCAGCAGTCAATCAAAATTGGGGACTACGAACACCGGGGAGCTGTTTTTT CASSQSKLGTTNTGELFF
- TRBJ1-3 TRBV4-1 TRBD1 13 TGCGCCAGCAGCCCGACAGGGGGAAACACCATATATTTT CASSPTGGNTIYF
- TRBJ2-7 TRBV19 - 14 TGTGCCAGTAGTATTCACACAGGTTTCTACGAGCAGTACTTC CASSIHTGFYEQYF
- TRBJ1-1 TRBV6-5 - 14 TGTGCCAGCAGTTACTCGACAGGGAACACTGAAGCTTTCTTT CASSYSTGNTEAFF